This entry lists 11 T cell receptor beta chains sequenced from one sample in a study of T cell repertoires in cytomegalovirus infection. From the reads, TCRdb called clonotypes with MiXCR, one entry per CDR3 protein. The table shows some 450,000 distinct CDR3 sequences, with 31% occurring only once. The sequencing sample was made of PBMCs. The receptors originated from a human donor in good health (CMV status not recorded). Some clones in this sample may be carry-over from other donors' samples.

The chain employs TRBV29-1 and TRBJ1-5; D perhaps matches TRBD1 (6 bases). Germline loops: CDR1 SQVTM, CDR2 ANQGSEA. Trimming cost V 4 bases and J 0 bases, with 7 bases left between them. This CDR3 spans 13 amino acids. Here the CDR3 reads CSVGQDSNQPQHF. In DNA form, the CDR3 reads TGCAGCGTTGGACAGGATAGCAATCAGCCCCAGCATTTT.

The chain uses TRBV10-1 and TRBJ2-2; TRBD2 agrees at 8 bases. Germline trimming cut 7 bases from V and 0 bases from J; bases unmatched to any gene: 4. The CDR3 has 15 residues. The V gene's germline CDR1 is WNHNN and CDR2 SYGVQD (reference sequence). The CDR3 coding sequence is TGCGCCAGCAATAGCGGGGACCCGAACACCGGGGAGCTGTTTTTT. Its protein product is CASNSGDPNTGELFF.

This clonotype occurred a few times. This sequence joins TRBV4-3 and TRBJ2-3, with D possibly being TRBD2 (7 bases). The CDR3 loop spans 16 amino acids. The ends were cut back, 0 bases at V and 6 bases at J, with 16 bases in the middle. Germline V gene lookup returns CDR1 LGHNA and CDR2 YSLEER. CDR3 protein: CASSQDGGAPEDTQYF. CDR3 DNA sequence: TGCGCCAGCAGCCAAGATGGGGGGGCGCCCGAGGATACGCAGTATTTT.

This clonotype appeared many times. This chain uses TRBV7-2 with TRBJ2-3; D call uncertain. This CDR3 is 16 amino acids long. The V end was cut by 5 bases, the J end by 0 bases, with 15 bases between. CDR1 SGHTA and CDR2 FQGNSA come from the germline V gene. The CDR3, as DNA: TGTGCCAGCAGCCGCAGAGGTGTCCCTAGCACAGATACGCAGTATTTT. It is translated as CASSRRGVPSTDTQYF.

The V gene is TRBV7-2, the J gene TRBJ2-3; no clear D gene. Trimming cost V 1 base and J 6 bases, with 8 bases left between them. The CDR3 covers 13 residues. Germline V lookup: CDR1 SGHTA, CDR2 FQGNSA. CDR3 amino acids: CASSLVTLDTQYF. DNA of the CDR3: TGTGCCAGCAGCTTAGTCACGCTGGATACGCAGTATTTT.

This sequence joins TRBV5-1 and TRBJ2-1; the match to TRBD2 covers 16 bases. V was clipped by 3 bases and J by 12 bases; unmatched bases: 3. The CDR3 spans 14 residues. Germline V CDR1 and CDR2: SGHRS, YFSETQ. Written as DNA, the CDR3 is TGCGCCAGCAGCTCGGGACTAGCGGGGGGGGGGCAGTTCTTC. This translates into CASSSGLAGGGQFF.

This clonotype was observed many times. This sequence joins TRBV14 and TRBJ2-7; maybe TRBD2 (6 bases). V was shortened by 0 bases and J by 7 bases, with 16 bases between the two germline ends. The CDR3 is 15 amino acids. Germline CDR1 reads SGHDN; CDR2 reads FVKESK. CDR3: CASSQEGRRLREQYF. DNA for the CDR3: TGTGCCAGCAGCCAAGAAGGGAGGAGATTAAGGGAGCAGTACTTC.

This clonotype occurred a few times. The chain links TRBV12-3 or TRBV12-4 to TRBJ1-6; D ambiguous. CDR3 length: 13 amino acids. The germline V and J ends were trimmed by 4 bases and 11 bases, with 12 bases remaining between them. CDR3 sequence (DNA): TGTGCCAGCAGTTCCGGGTCTACCCCACCCCTCCACTTT. This sequence encodes CASSSGSTPPLHF.

Regarding this clonotype: A single base separates this from a much larger clone, so it may be a read error. The V call is TRBV11-2, the J call TRBJ2-7; D assignment may be TRBD1 or TRBD2 (5 bases each). Trimming took 1 base from V and 6 from J, leaving 16 bases between them. CDR1 and CDR2 (germline): SGHAT, FQNNGV. This CDR3 is 15 amino acids long. The CDR3 spells CASSLALRGDVEQYF. The DNA of the CDR3 is TGTGCCAGCAGCTTAGCTCTAAGGGGAGATGTCGAGCAGTACTTC. The complete variable domain, with remaining parts taken from reference TRBV11-2 and TRBJ2-7, reads EAGVAQSPRYKIIEKRQSVAFWCNPISGHATLYWYQQILGQGPKLLIQFQNNGVVDDSQLPKDRFSAERLKGVDSTLKIQPAKLEDSAVYLCASSLALRGDVEQYFGPGTRLTVT.

The chain links TRBV5-6 to TRBJ1-6; D unresolved. Trimming removed 5 bases at V and 7 bases at J, with 10 bases between. This CDR3 contains 13 residues. CDR1 and CDR2 (germline): SGHDT, YYEEEE. CDR3 protein: CASRGQENSPLHF. In nucleotides, the CDR3 is TGTGCCAGCAGAGGGCAGGAGAATTCACCCCTCCACTTT.

V is TRBV4-3 and J is TRBJ2-7; 9 bases match TRBD1. CDR1 LGHNA and CDR2 YSLEER come from the germline V gene. The CDR3 is 13 amino acids. V trimming: 3 bases; J trimming: 6 bases; junction bases outside the gene matches: 3. CDR3 coding DNA: TGCGCCAGCAGCCAGGAGGACAGGGGCGAGCAGTACTTC. Its protein is CASSQEDRGEQYF.